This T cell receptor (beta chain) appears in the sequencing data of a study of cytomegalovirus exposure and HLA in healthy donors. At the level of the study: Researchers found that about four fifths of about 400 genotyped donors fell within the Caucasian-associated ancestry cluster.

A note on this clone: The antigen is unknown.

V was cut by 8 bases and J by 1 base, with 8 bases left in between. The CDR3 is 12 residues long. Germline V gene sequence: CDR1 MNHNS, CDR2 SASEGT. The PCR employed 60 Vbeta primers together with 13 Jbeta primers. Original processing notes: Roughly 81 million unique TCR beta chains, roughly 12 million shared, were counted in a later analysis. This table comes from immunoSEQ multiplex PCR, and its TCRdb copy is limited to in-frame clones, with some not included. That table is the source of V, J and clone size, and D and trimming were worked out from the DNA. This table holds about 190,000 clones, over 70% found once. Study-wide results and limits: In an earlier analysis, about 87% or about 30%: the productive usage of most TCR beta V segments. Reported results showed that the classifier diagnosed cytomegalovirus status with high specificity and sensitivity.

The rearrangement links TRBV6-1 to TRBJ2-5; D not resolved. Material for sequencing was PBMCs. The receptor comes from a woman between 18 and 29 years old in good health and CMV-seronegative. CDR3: CASEAIQETQYF. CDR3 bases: TGTGCCAGCGAGGCTATCCAAGAGACCCAGTACTTC.